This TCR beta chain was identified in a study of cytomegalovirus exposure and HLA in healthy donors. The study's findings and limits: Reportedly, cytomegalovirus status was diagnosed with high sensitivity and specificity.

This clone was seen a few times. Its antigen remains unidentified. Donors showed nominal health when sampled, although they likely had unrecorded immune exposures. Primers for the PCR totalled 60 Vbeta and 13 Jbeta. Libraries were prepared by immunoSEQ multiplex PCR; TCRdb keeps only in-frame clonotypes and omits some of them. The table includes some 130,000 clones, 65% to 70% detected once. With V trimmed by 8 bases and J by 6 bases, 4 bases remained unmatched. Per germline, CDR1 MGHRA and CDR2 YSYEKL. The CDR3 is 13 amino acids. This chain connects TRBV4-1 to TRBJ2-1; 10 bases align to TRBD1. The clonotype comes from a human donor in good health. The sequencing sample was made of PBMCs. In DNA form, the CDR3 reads TGCGCCAGCCCGAGACAGGGGGCCAATGAGCAGTTCTTC. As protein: CASPRQGANEQFF.